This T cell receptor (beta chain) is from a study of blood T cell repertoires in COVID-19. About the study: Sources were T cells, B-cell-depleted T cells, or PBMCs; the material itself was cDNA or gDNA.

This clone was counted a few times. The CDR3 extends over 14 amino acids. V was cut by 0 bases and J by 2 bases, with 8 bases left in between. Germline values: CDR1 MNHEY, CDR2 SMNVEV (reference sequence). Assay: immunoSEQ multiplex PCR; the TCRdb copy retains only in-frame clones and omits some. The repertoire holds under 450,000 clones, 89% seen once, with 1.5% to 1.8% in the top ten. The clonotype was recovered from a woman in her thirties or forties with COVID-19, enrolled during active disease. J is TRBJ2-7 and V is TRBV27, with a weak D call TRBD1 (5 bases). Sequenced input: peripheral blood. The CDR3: CASSLSQGAYEQYF. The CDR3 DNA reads TGTGCCAGCAGTTTATCGCAGGGCGCCTACGAGCAGTACTTC.